This T cell receptor (beta chain) was captured by sequencing in a study of blood T cell repertoires in COVID-19. Across the whole study: PBMCs, B-cell-depleted T cells, or T cells provided the cDNA or gDNA that made up the material.

In Seattle, patients joined the study during active infection and were tracked longitudinally. Sequencing used immunoSEQ multiplex PCR; TCRdb keeps in-frame clones, though not all of them. The sample lists 60,000 to 85,000 clones; more than 85% were seen once. The germline V gene has CDR1 SGHDT and CDR2 YYEEEE. The CDR3 loop spans 14 amino acids. The V end lost 5 bases, the J end lost 2 bases, and 13 bases lay between the germline ends. Sequencing was done on a sample of peripheral blood. The receptor's source is a man aged 35-49 years with COVID-19, enrolled during active disease. J is TRBJ1-1 and V is TRBV5-6; D possibly corresponds to TRBD1 (6 bases). CDR3 bases: TGTGCCAGCAGATCTAGGACAGCCAACACTGAAGCTTTCTTT. Translating gives CASRSRTANTEAFF.